Shown below are 10 T cell receptor beta chains from a single sample sequenced in a study of shared clonotypes between healthy human individuals. The method was immunoSEQ multiplex PCR; TCRdb's version includes in-frame clones alone and lacks a portion of them. This repertoire shows about 2.4 million clones, roughly 93% found once; its top ten account for roughly 0.39%. The sequenced sample consisted of naive CD4+ T cells from PBMCs. Indicated subset: CD45RA+ positively selected. These receptors all come from a man aged 18 to 30 in good health. Some clones in this sample may be carry-over from other donors' samples.

This chain joins TRBV27 and TRBJ2-7, with 8 bases that match TRBD2. Germline V gives CDR1 MNHEY, CDR2 SMNVEV (reference sequence). With 2 bases clipped from V and 3 bases from J, the junction kept 6 bases outside the gene matches. This CDR3 is 15 amino acids long. CDR3 residues: CASSLVGTRYYEQYF. The DNA of the CDR3 is TGTGCCAGCAGTTTAGTCGGGACTAGATACTACGAGCAGTACTTC.

This clone appeared a single time. In the same sample, other DNA sequences code for this CDR3. V gene TRBV18 combines with J gene TRBJ2-1; a possible D gene is TRBD2 (6 bases). This CDR3 contains 14 residues. CDR1 is KGHSH, CDR2 LQKENI, per germline. V lost 1 base, J lost 7 bases, and 11 bases lay in between. The CDR3 here is CASSPLGTLNEQFF. As DNA, the CDR3 is TGTGCCAGCTCACCACTCGGGACTTTGAATGAGCAGTTCTTC.

This clone came up once. The chain has TRBV18 and TRBJ2-2; tentatively, D is TRBD2 (5 bases). This CDR3 spans 16 amino acids. Trimming pared 2 bases from V and 1 base from J, leaving 11 bases between. Germline CDR1 reads KGHSH; CDR2 reads LQKENI. CDR3 residues: CASSPYRAGNTGELFF. The CDR3 DNA reads as TGTGCCAGCTCACCATACCGCGCGGGGAACACCGGGGAGCTGTTTTTT. Full variable domain (missing parts from reference TRBV18 and TRBJ2-2): NAGVMQNPRHLVRRRGQEARLRCSPMKGHSHVYWYRQLPEEGLKFMVYLQKENIIDESGMPKERFSAEFPKEGPSILRIQQVVRGDSAAYFCASSPYRAGNTGELFFGEGSRLTVL.

Here the CDR3 DNA reads TGCGCCAGCAGCTTGGCCCTAGTGAGCTCCTACAATGAGCAGTTCTTC. This sequence encodes CASSLALVSSYNEQFF. The genes are TRBV5-1 and TRBJ2-1, with unresolved D. CDR1 is SGHRS, CDR2 YFSETQ, per germline. The CDR3 runs 16 residues. V was clipped by 0 bases and J by 0 bases, with 10 bases between them.

The V call is TRBV28, the J call TRBJ1-1, with D perhaps TRBD1 (5 bases). CDR1 is MDHEN and CDR2 is SYDVKM in the germline V gene. Between the trimmed V and J ends, which lost 5 bases and 1 base, there was a span of 14 bases. This CDR3 is built from 15 residues. CDR3 sequence reads: CASSPLGGGNTEAFF. DNA for the CDR3: TGTGCCAGCAGTCCTCTCGGGGGGGGGAACACTGAAGCTTTCTTT. The full variable domain, its missing parts supplied by reference TRBV28 and TRBJ1-1, is DVKVTQSSRYLVKRTGEKVFLECVQDMDHENMFWYRQDPGLGLRLIYFSYDVKMKEKGDIPEGYSVSREKKERFSLILESASTNQTSMYLCASSPLGGGNTEAFFGQGTRLTVV.

The chain has TRBV5-8 and TRBJ1-5, with 9 nucleotides matching TRBD1. The length of the CDR3 is 15 residues. Germline lookup yields CDR1 SGHTS and CDR2 YDEGEE. The trim removed 4 bases at V and 5 bases at J, leaving 7 bases unmatched. CDR3 sequence reads: CASSNTGQGYQPQHF. The CDR3 region has the DNA TGTGCCAGCAGCAATACGGGACAGGGTTATCAGCCCCAGCATTTT.

This sequence joins TRBV5-5 and TRBJ1-5; the D gene is possibly TRBD1 (5 bases). Per the germline V gene, CDR1 is SGHKS and CDR2 is YYEKEE (reference sequence). The length of the CDR3 is 13 residues. Trimming shortened V by 2 bases and J by 7 bases, and 10 bases separated the two germline ends. For the CDR3, the DNA is TGTGCCAGCAGCTTACCAGGGCACCAGCCCCAGCATTTT. Translation: CASSLPGHQPQHF.

This chain links TRBV28 with TRBJ2-2; tentative D call: TRBD1 (6 bases). The germline V gene has CDR1 MDHEN and CDR2 SYDVKM. The CDR3 runs to 17 residues. Trimming stripped 3 bases from V and 4 bases from J, with 18 bases between. CDR3 residues: CASSFPSWGPGTGELFF. DNA of the CDR3: TGTGCCAGCAGTTTCCCCAGTTGGGGGCCGGGCACCGGGGAGCTGTTTTTT.

The rearrangement joins TRBV10-3 to TRBJ1-3; D gene uncertain. V was trimmed by 8 bases and J by 0 bases, leaving 11 bases between them. Germline V gene data show CDR1 as ENHRY and CDR2 as SYGVKD. The CDR3 has 14 amino acids. The CDR3 bases are TGTGCCATCTCTTGGGAGAGCTCTGGAAACACCATATATTTT. Residues: CAISWESSGNTIYF.

The genes are TRBV9 and TRBJ2-5, with 8 nucleotides matching TRBD2. The V segment lost 2 bases and the J segment 0 bases; nucleotides outside the gene matches: 6. The CDR3 is 16 amino acids. CDR1 and CDR2 from the germline V gene are SGDLS and YYNGEE. CDR3 residues: CASSVGGTRYQETQYF. CDR3 DNA: TGTGCCAGCAGCGTCGGAGGGACTAGATACCAAGAGACCCAGTACTTC.